This T cell receptor (beta chain) came from a study of cytomegalovirus exposure and HLA in healthy donors. PCR primers comprised 60 Vbeta and 13 Jbeta primers. Measured with immunoSEQ multiplex PCR; TCRdb has only the in-frame clones, and not every one. The repertoire holds some 150,000 clones, with around three fifths as singletons. CDR1 is SGHVS, CDR2 FNYEAQ, per germline. V shed 5 bases, J shed 2 bases, and the junction held 7 bases outside the gene matches. CDR3 length equals 16 residues. This TCR derives from a woman between 35 and 50 years old in good health and CMV-seronegative. The genes are TRBV7-6 and TRBJ2-1; 9 bases agree with TRBD2. Sequenced sample: PBMCs. CDR3 sequence reads: CASSRGSSGAYNEQFF. CDR3 coding DNA: TGTGCCAGCAGCCGGGGGTCTAGCGGGGCCTACAATGAGCAGTTCTTC.